A single T cell receptor beta chain is shown here with its context. Generated by immunoSEQ multiplex PCR, the TCRdb table keeps only in-frame clones and is missing some. The data show 8,000 to 10,000 clones, 91% seen once. The data originate from a study of chemoradiotherapy in HPV16-positive cancers. The wider study: Functional T-cell assays on a couple of HPV16-positive patients' cells defined candidate HPV-specific clones and common TCR motifs.

This CDR3 is built from 16 residues. Germline CDR1 reads SGHDT; CDR2 reads YYEEEE. The V and J ends lost 0 bases and 3 bases respectively, with 13 bases between them. The chain carries TRBV5-6 and TRBJ1-5; D ambiguous. The specimen was blood, collected from a patient who underwent chemoradiotherapy. The source of this sequence is a human donor with HPV-associated anogenital cancer. The CDR3 nucleotides read TGTGCCAGCAGCTTGGGAGGCGGCAGGACCAATCAGCCCCAGCATTTT. As protein: CASSLGGGRTNQPQHF.